The clone carrying this T cell receptor beta chain was seen a single time. CDR3 length: 16 amino acids. Germline lookup yields CDR1 LNHDA and CDR2 SQIVND (reference sequence). V lost 5 bases to trimming and J lost 5 bases; unmatched junction nucleotides: 12. PCR employed 60 Vbeta and 13 Jbeta primers. Only in-frame clones appear in the TCRdb table, and some are missing; sequencing was by immunoSEQ multiplex PCR. The sample records roughly 120,000 clones, 80% being singletons. This entry comes from a study of cytomegalovirus exposure and HLA in healthy donors. The chain joins TRBV19 to TRBJ2-3; TRBD2 aligns across 8 bases. The source of this sequence is a man aged 50 or older in good health and CMV-seronegative. The material sequenced was PBMCs. Here the CDR3 reads CASSLIAGRGVDTQYF. The CDR3 bases are TGTGCCAGTAGTCTAATAGCGGGGAGAGGGGTAGATACGCAGTATTTT.